This passage covers 22 T cell receptor beta chains from one sample sequenced in a study of shared clonotypes between healthy human individuals. TCRdb's table, derived via immunoSEQ multiplex PCR, lists solely in-frame clones and lacks some. The sample has over a million clones; 96% are singletons. The material sequenced was naive CD4+ T cells sorted from blood. Indicated subset: CD45RA+ positively selected. The source is a young man in good health.

This chain connects TRBV29-1 to TRBJ2-3; TRBD1 aligns across 7 bases. Trimming removed 7 bases from V and 0 bases from J; junction bases left unmatched: 7. CDR1 is SQVTM, CDR2 ANQGSEA, per germline. The CDR3 has 14 residues. The CDR3 bases are TGCAGCGGCACGATGGACAGGAGCACAGATACGCAGTATTTT. It yields the protein CSGTMDRSTDTQYF.

The chain combines TRBV9 with TRBJ2-1; D uncertain. The CDR3 length is 15 residues. Trimming left V 0 bases short and J 9 bases short, with 16 bases between. The V gene's germline CDR1 is SGDLS and CDR2 YYNGEE. The DNA for the CDR3 is TGTGCCAGCAGCGTAGGTCCTGTGGGTTCGGGTGAGCAGTTCTTC. It encodes CASSVGPVGSGEQFF.

This rearrangement joins TRBV6-4 to TRBJ2-2; D gene ambiguous. The V gene lost 2 bases and the J gene lost 0 bases, with 7 bases spanning the gap. The CDR3 is 15 residues long. From germline, CDR1 is MRHNA and CDR2 SNTAGT. CDR3 region: CASSDGESNTGELFF. The CDR3 bases are TGTGCCAGCAGTGACGGAGAGTCGAACACCGGGGAGCTGTTTTTT.

The chain is built from TRBV7-9 and TRBJ2-5; maybe TRBD1 (5 bases). This CDR3 has 14 residues. Trimming stripped 0 bases from V and 4 bases from J, with 9 bases between. Germline V lookup: CDR1 SEHNR, CDR2 FQNEAQ (reference sequence). CDR3 residues: CASSLATVVETQYF. The CDR3 bases are TGTGCCAGCAGCTTAGCGACAGTGGTAGAGACCCAGTACTTC.

J is TRBJ2-7 and V is TRBV18; the match to TRBD1 covers 7 bases. The CDR3 has 14 residues. Germline V gives CDR1 KGHSH, CDR2 LQKENI. V gave up 1 base and J gave up 4 bases; unmatched junction bases: 4. CDR3: CASSPREGAYEQYF. In DNA form, the CDR3 reads TGTGCCAGCTCACCACGAGAGGGGGCATACGAGCAGTACTTC.

This CDR3 is CASSTQTGVTYGYTF. CDR3 nucleotides: TGTGCCAGCAGCACCCAGACAGGGGTTACCTATGGCTACACCTTC. The genes are TRBV9 and TRBJ1-2, with TRBD1 matching over 8 bases. This CDR3 region has 15 residues. CDR1 and CDR2 (germline): SGDLS, YYNGEE. J was trimmed by 4 bases and V by 4 bases; bases with no gene match: 9. The full variable domain, with the rest looked up from reference TRBV9 and TRBJ1-2, is DSGVTQTPKHLITATGQRVTLRCSPRSGDLSVYWYQQSLDQGLQFLIQYYNGEERAKGNILERFSAQQFPDLHSELNLSSLELGDSALYFCASSTQTGVTYGYTFGSGTRLTVV.

V and J are TRBV28 and TRBJ2-6; possibly TRBD2 for D (6 bases). Looked up from germline, CDR1 is MDHEN and CDR2 is SYDVKM. V dropped 8 bases and J dropped 0 bases, with 20 bases sitting between them. The CDR3 loop spans 18 amino acids. As DNA, the CDR3 is TGTGCCAGCTATCGACATGGGACGCGGGGCTCTGGGGCCAACGTCCTGACTTTC. As protein: CASYRHGTRGSGANVLTF.

The chain has TRBV19 and TRBJ2-3; D remains unclear. Germline-derived CDR1 and CDR2 are LNHDA and SQIVND (reference sequence). The CDR3 is 14 residues long. Trimming removed 6 bases from V and 0 bases from J, with 10 bases in between. The CDR3 DNA is TGTGCCAGTAGGTCACCTGGGAGCACAGATACGCAGTATTTT. Protein product: CASRSPGSTDTQYF.

This rearrangement joins TRBV5-1 to TRBJ2-5; D is uncertain. V dropped 0 bases and J dropped 3 bases, with 15 bases sitting between them. The CDR3 is 16 amino acids. Germline V gene data show CDR1 as SGHRS and CDR2 as YFSETQ. This CDR3 reads CASSLAGPSLEETQYF. CDR3 sequence (DNA): TGCGCCAGCAGCTTGGCCGGGCCTTCTCTGGAAGAGACCCAGTACTTC.

The V call is TRBV29-1, the J call TRBJ2-7, with 11 bases aligning to TRBD2. Per the germline V gene, CDR1 is SQVTM and CDR2 is ANQGSEA. V was pared by 4 bases and J by 2 bases, with 13 bases of the junction left unmatched. The CDR3 has 17 residues. CDR3 region: CSVGGNVAGGGTYEQYF. The DNA for the CDR3 is TGCAGCGTTGGTGGAAACGTAGCGGGAGGGGGAACCTACGAGCAGTACTTC.

This chain joins TRBV6-1 and TRBJ2-3; no clear D gene. Germline CDR1 is MNHNS and CDR2 is SASEGT. V was shortened by 8 bases and J by 5 bases, with 14 bases between the two germline ends. The CDR3 consists of 13 residues. CDR3 DNA: TGTGCCAGCGGCCGCGAAGTGGGAGATACGCAGTATTTT. The encoded protein is CASGREVGDTQYF.

The V gene is TRBV6-4, the J gene TRBJ2-1; TRBD2 matches at 11 bases. The germline V gene encodes CDR1 MRHNA and CDR2 SNTAGT. The ends lost 2 bases at V and 7 bases at J; junction bases unmatched: 7. The CDR3 has 16 amino acids. The CDR3 reads CASSDTGLAGENEQFF. CDR3 DNA: TGTGCCAGCAGTGACACAGGACTAGCGGGTGAGAATGAGCAGTTCTTC.

The genes are TRBV7-5 and TRBJ2-3. TRBV7-5 is recorded as a pseudogene. This CDR3 is built from 17 residues. CDR3 sequence reads: CARSSRDRHRSTDTQYF. The DNA of the CDR3 is TGTGCCAGAAGCTCCCGGGACCGCCACCGATCCACAGATACGCAGTATTTT.

The rearrangement joins TRBV10-3 to TRBJ2-7; D call uncertain. The CDR3 has 16 residues. The V gene's germline CDR1 is ENHRY and CDR2 SYGVKD. Trimming pared 8 bases from V and 3 bases from J, leaving 23 bases between. The CDR3 coding sequence is TGTGCCATCGGGTCCTTTGCCTTAAAAATCGGCTACGAGCAGTACTTC. Protein sequence: CAIGSFALKIGYEQYF.

To note about this clone: The sample has other DNA sequences that encode this CDR3 too. The rearrangement joins TRBV7-2 to TRBJ2-7; D gene ambiguous. The CDR3 loop spans 12 amino acids. Trimming stripped 5 bases from V and 0 bases from J, with 5 bases between. Germline V gene data show CDR1 as SGHTA and CDR2 as FQGNSA. CDR3 protein: CASSRSSYEQYF. DNA of the CDR3: TGTGCCAGCAGCCGATCCTCCTACGAGCAGTACTTC.

CDR3 loop: CASSSGQGAGANVLTF. The CDR3 nucleotides read TGTGCCAGCAGCTCCGGACAGGGGGCTGGGGCCAACGTCCTGACTTTC. This chain uses TRBV11-3 with TRBJ2-6; 10 bases are a match to TRBD1. This CDR3 contains 16 residues. V was pared by 4 bases and J by 2 bases, with 2 bases of the junction left unmatched. Germline assignment: CDR1 SGHNT and CDR2 YENEEA.

Turning to this clone: Within the sample, other DNA sequences also encode this same CDR3. V and J are TRBV5-5 and TRBJ2-7; no clear D. CDR1 SGHKS and CDR2 YYEKEE come from the germline V gene (reference sequence). V shed 0 bases and J shed 2 bases, with 6 bases lying between them. There are 13 residues in the CDR3. CDR3 region: CASSLAGTYEQYF. As DNA, the CDR3 is TGTGCCAGCAGCTTGGCGGGCACCTACGAGCAGTACTTC.

J is TRBJ2-5 and V is TRBV10-1; D possibly corresponds to TRBD2 (5 bases). CDR1 is WNHNN and CDR2 is SYGVQD in the germline V gene (reference sequence). This CDR3 region has 13 residues. V was cut by 5 bases and J by 3 bases, with 10 bases left in between. CDR3 sequence: CASSLGVEETQYF. In DNA form, the CDR3 reads TGCGCCAGCAGTCTGGGAGTCGAAGAGACCCAGTACTTC.

The genes are TRBV5-1 and TRBJ2-7, with TRBD2 matching over 10 bases. The CDR3 is 15 residues long. V gave up 4 bases and J gave up 5 bases; unmatched junction bases: 9. Germline V CDR1 and CDR2: SGHRS, YFSETQ. In DNA form, the CDR3 reads TGCGCCAGCAGCCCGCTAGCGGGAGTTTCCCACGAGCAGTACTTC. This codes for CASSPLAGVSHEQYF. The full variable domain, rest sourced from reference TRBV5-1 and TRBJ2-7, is KAGVTQTPRYLIKTRGQQVTLSCSPISGHRSVSWYQQTPGQGLQFLFEYFSETQRNKGNFPGRFSGRQFSNSRSEMNVSTLELGDSALYLCASSPLAGVSHEQYFGPGTRLTVT.

The chain has TRBV6-6 and TRBJ2-5, with TRBD2 matching 15 bases. This CDR3 is 14 amino acids long. Losses at the gene ends were 11 bases for V and 5 bases for J; bases not matched to a gene: 6. Germline V gene lookup returns CDR1 MNHNY and CDR2 SVGAGI (reference sequence). DNA of the CDR3: TGTGCCTCCCGGACTAGCGGGAGGGGGGAGACCCAGTACTTC. It encodes CASRTSGRGETQYF.

The V and J genes are TRBV28 and TRBJ2-2; 7 nucleotides align to TRBD2. This CDR3 spans 18 amino acids. Germline V lookup: CDR1 MDHEN, CDR2 SYDVKM. V gave up 1 base and J gave up 4 bases; unmatched junction bases: 12. The CDR3 DNA follows: TGTGCCAGCAGTTTATACTCTTGGGCTAGCGGCGTCACCGGGGAGCTGTTTTTT. As protein: CASSLYSWASGVTGELFF.

This chain connects TRBV9 to TRBJ2-5; D unclear. CDR1 SGDLS and CDR2 YYNGEE come from the germline V gene. V was trimmed by 6 bases and J by 2 bases, leaving 14 bases between them. The CDR3 contains 14 residues. Written as DNA, the CDR3 is TGTGCCAGCAACCGAGGTGTAGCACAAGAGACCCAGTACTTC. The encoded protein is CASNRGVAQETQYF. The whole variable domain, remainder taken from reference TRBV9 and TRBJ2-5, is DSGVTQTPKHLITATGQRVTLRCSPRSGDLSVYWYQQSLDQGLQFLIQYYNGEERAKGNILERFSAQQFPDLHSELNLSSLELGDSALYFCASNRGVAQETQYFGPGTRLLVL.